This T cell receptor (beta chain) was captured in a study of cytomegalovirus exposure and HLA in healthy donors. Study-wide background: In a later analysis, the 120 or so validation repertoires were reported to have used the same platform as the 666 first-cohort repertoires.

For this clone: The antigen is unknown.

Assay used: immunoSEQ multiplex PCR; TCRdb lists only in-frame clones, some missing. The sample yields 180,000 or so clones, 65% to 90% seen once. Overall study results and limits: The study labeled 164 TCR beta chains cytomegalovirus-associated. One later analysis, an examination of the 120 validation repertoires, found that first-cohort TCR clusters tended to co-occur in them. Rare sequences made up most TCRs, while some public TCRs were found in many donors.

Sequenced material: PBMCs. This receptor was taken from a woman aged 25 to 39 in good health and CMV-seropositive.

The CDR3 reads CAWTSGTPDTQYF. The CDR3 DNA reads TGTGCCTGGACTAGCGGGACCCCAGATACGCAGTATTTT. V and J are TRBV30 and TRBJ2-3, with 9 nucleotides matching TRBD2. This CDR3 spans 13 amino acids. The germline CDR1 and CDR2 sequences are GTSNPN and SVGIG (reference sequence). V lost 4 bases and J lost 4; bases outside the gene matches: 3.